This entry is about one T cell receptor beta chain. What it binds is not known. The length of the CDR3 is 14 residues. V lost 5 bases and J lost 3; bases outside the gene matches: 5. The V gene's germline CDR1 is MNHEY and CDR2 SVGAGI. Previously reported methods and listed TCR primers produced the bulk TCR libraries. One entry per CDR3 protein, called by TCRdb with MiXCR from the PCR reads. Of 400,000 to 600,000 distinct CDR3 sequences detected, about a fifth appear once; the ten largest clones hold approximately 0.84%. This specimen belongs to a study of molecular identifiers for immune sequencing clone quantification. Study results and limitations: Clones above 20 RNA copies held over 98% of effector molecules, under 1% in naive cells.

The V call is TRBV6-5, the J call TRBJ1-1; 8 nucleotides line up with TRBD1. The origin of this receptor is a human donor in good health. Some libraries in this study had Jurkat cell RNA spiked in. The sequenced sample was naive CD8+ T cells from blood, with Jurkat cell RNA spiked in. The subset is: FACS-sorted CD8+CD4-CCR7+CD45RA+ naive T cells. CDR3 loop: CASSRQGSHTEAFF. CDR3 DNA: TGTGCCAGCAGTCGACAGGGGTCCCACACTGAAGCTTTCTTT.